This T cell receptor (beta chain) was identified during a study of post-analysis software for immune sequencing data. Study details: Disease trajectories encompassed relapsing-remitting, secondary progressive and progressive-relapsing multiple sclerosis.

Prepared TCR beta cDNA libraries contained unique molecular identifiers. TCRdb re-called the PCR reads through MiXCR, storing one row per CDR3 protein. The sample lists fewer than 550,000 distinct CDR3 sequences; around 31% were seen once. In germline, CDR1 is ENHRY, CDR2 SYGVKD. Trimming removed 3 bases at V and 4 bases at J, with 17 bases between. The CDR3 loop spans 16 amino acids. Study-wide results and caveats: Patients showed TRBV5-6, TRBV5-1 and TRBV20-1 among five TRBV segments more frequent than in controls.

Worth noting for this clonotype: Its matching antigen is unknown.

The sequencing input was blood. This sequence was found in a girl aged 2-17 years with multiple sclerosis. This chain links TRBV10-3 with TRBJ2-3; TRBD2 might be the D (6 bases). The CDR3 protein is CAISDPPTGEADTQYF. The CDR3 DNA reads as TGTGCCATCAGTGACCCGCCAACGGGGGAAGCAGATACGCAGTATTTT.